This passage covers 29 T cell receptor beta chains from one sample sequenced in a study of blood T cell repertoires in COVID-19. Only in-frame clones appear in the TCRdb table, and some are missing; sequencing was by immunoSEQ multiplex PCR. The sample lists a few hundred thousand clones, approximately 90% occurring once. The specimen sequenced was PBMCs or T cells enriched from blood (not recorded which). Every receptor here comes from a woman aged 45-65 years who had recovered from COVID-19.

The V call is TRBV7-2, the J call TRBJ1-1; tentatively, D is TRBD1 (5 bases). CDR1 SGHTA and CDR2 FQGNSA come from the germline V gene. The V end lost 1 base, the J end lost 1 base, and 7 bases lay between the germline ends. This CDR3 region has 14 residues. The CDR3 sequence is CASSLVQGNTEAFF. CDR3 sequence (DNA): TGTGCCAGCAGCTTAGTCCAGGGGAACACTGAAGCTTTCTTT.

The chain combines TRBV10-3 with TRBJ2-7, with 10 bases that match TRBD1. The CDR3 is 13 amino acids. V was pared by 6 bases and J by 3 bases, with 2 bases of the junction left unmatched. CDR1 is ENHRY, CDR2 SYGVKD, per germline. This chain's CDR3 is CAISRDRGYEQYF. CDR3 DNA: TGTGCCATCAGCCGGGACAGGGGCTACGAGCAGTACTTC.

The rearrangement links TRBV5-6 to TRBJ1-1; D remains unclear. The germline CDR1 and CDR2 sequences are SGHDT and YYEEEE. This CDR3 has 13 residues. Trimming shortened V by 4 bases and J by 8 bases, and 15 bases separated the two germline ends. CDR3 residues: CASSPAGGREAFF. The CDR3 DNA follows: TGTGCCAGCAGCCCCGCGGGTGGCAGAGAAGCTTTCTTT. Variable domain in full (rest from reference TRBV5-6 and TRBJ1-1): DAGVTQSPTHLIKTRGQQVTLRCSPKSGHDTVSWYQQALGQGPQFIFQYYEEEERQRGNFPDRFSGHQFPNYSSELNVNALLLGDSALYLCASSPAGGREAFFGQGTRLTVV.

The rearrangement links TRBV3-1 (or the pseudogene TRBV3-2) to TRBJ2-7; 10 nucleotides line up with TRBD2. V dropped 0 bases and J dropped 0; count of bases not matched to a gene: 8. This CDR3 contains 18 residues. Germline CDR1 is LGHDT and CDR2 is YNNKEL (reference sequence). Here the CDR3 reads CASSQDRVSGGSSYEQYF. Here the CDR3 DNA reads TGTGCCAGCAGCCAAGATCGGGTTAGCGGGGGGTCCTCCTACGAGCAGTACTTC.

This clone has just one count. The rearrangement links TRBV2 to TRBJ1-5; no firm D call. In germline, CDR1 is SNHLY, CDR2 FYNNEI. The V gene lost 0 bases and the J gene lost 5 bases, with 14 bases spanning the gap. The CDR3 spans 16 residues. CDR3 nucleotides: TGTGCCAGCAGTGAAGCGAGGATGACTGTAGATCAGCCCCAGCATTTT. Protein product: CASSEARMTVDQPQHF.

This chain connects TRBV18 to TRBJ1-4, with D possibly matching TRBD1 (5 bases). Trimming left V 6 bases short and J 7 bases short, with 15 bases between. Germline CDR1 is KGHSH and CDR2 is LQKENI. The CDR3 runs 14 residues. The CDR3 is CASSLSQGTEKLFF. In DNA, the CDR3 is TGTGCCAGCTCGCTATCTCAGGGTACTGAAAAACTGTTTTTT.

This chain connects TRBV27 to TRBJ2-7, with TRBD1 identical over 9 bases. V shed 5 bases and J 5 bases; nucleotides not matched to a gene: 7. The CDR3 covers 14 residues. Germline V gene data show CDR1 as MNHEY and CDR2 as SMNVEV (reference sequence). As DNA, the CDR3 is TGTGCCAGCAGTCCACCGGGACAGGGCCACGAGCAGTACTTC. This translates into CASSPPGQGHEQYF.

This rearrangement joins TRBV13 to TRBJ2-1; 9 bases line up with TRBD1. Per the germline V gene, CDR1 is PRHDT and CDR2 is FYEKMQ (reference sequence). The CDR3 sequence is 15 residues long. V dropped 5 bases and J dropped 2; count of bases not matched to a gene: 4. The CDR3, as DNA: TGTGCCAGCAGCCCCGGACAGGGGACCTACAATGAGCAGTTCTTC. It specifies CASSPGQGTYNEQFF. Full variable domain (rest looked up from reference TRBV13 and TRBJ2-1): AAGVIQSPRHLIKEKRETATLKCYPIPRHDTVYWYQQGPGQDPQFLISFYEKMQSDKGSIPDRFSAQQFSDYHSELNMSSLELGDSALYFCASSPGQGTYNEQFFGPGTRLTVL.

The V call is TRBV6-5, the J call TRBJ1-2, with D maybe TRBD1 (5 bases). Germline CDR1 is MNHEY and CDR2 is SVGAGI. V lost 1 base, J lost 4 bases, and 10 bases lay in between. The CDR3 extends over 14 amino acids. CDR3 amino acids: CASSYWAGPYGYTF. CDR3 sequence (DNA): TGTGCCAGCAGTTACTGGGCGGGGCCCTATGGCTACACCTTC.

V gene TRBV6-6 combines with J gene TRBJ1-1; D remains ambiguous. Trimming removed 6 bases at V and 4 bases at J, with 12 bases between. The CDR3 runs 13 residues. Germline CDR1 and CDR2: MNHNY and SVGAGI (reference sequence). DNA for the CDR3: TGTGCCAGCAGCCAAACCCGGGGCACTGAAGCTTTCTTT. This gives the protein CASSQTRGTEAFF.

V usage is TRBV7-2 and J usage is TRBJ2-3, with D unresolved. The germline V gene has CDR1 SGHTA and CDR2 FQGNSA. The CDR3 is made up of 14 amino acids. V gave up 0 bases and J gave up 5 bases, with 9 bases separating them. The CDR3 spells CASSLAGRLDTQYF. The CDR3 DNA follows: TGTGCCAGCAGCTTAGCGGGCCGCCTAGATACGCAGTATTTT.

The chain links TRBV13 to TRBJ1-4, with 7 nucleotides matching TRBD1. The CDR3 is 15 amino acids. Germline V gene data show CDR1 as PRHDT and CDR2 as FYEKMQ (reference sequence). After removal of 7 bases from V and 4 bases from J, the junction contained 9 bases not matched to a gene. CDR3 sequence reads: CASTGRDSLNEKLFF. CDR3 DNA sequence: TGTGCCAGCACCGGCCGGGACAGCCTTAATGAAAAACTGTTTTTT.

The rearrangement joins TRBV4-2 to TRBJ1-2, with TRBD1 as a possible D gene (5 bases). There are 15 residues in the CDR3. Trimming stripped 0 bases from V and 7 bases from J, with 15 bases between. From germline, CDR1 is LGHNA and CDR2 YNFKEQ. DNA for the CDR3: TGTGCCAGCAGCCAAGAAATAGGGGCAAGGGGTGGCTACACCTTC. It codes for CASSQEIGARGGYTF.

J is TRBJ2-1 and V is TRBV5-1, with D maybe TRBD1 (6 bases). The CDR3 has 16 amino acids. The germline gives CDR1 SGHRS, CDR2 YFSETQ. The ends were cut back, 2 bases at V and 5 bases at J, with 17 bases in the middle. The CDR3 DNA reads as TGCGCCAGCAGCTTCGATCCAGGGGCCGGAGACAATGAGCAGTTCTTC. Its protein product is CASSFDPGAGDNEQFF. The full variable domain, rest sourced from reference TRBV5-1 and TRBJ2-1, is KAGVTQTPRYLIKTRGQQVTLSCSPISGHRSVSWYQQTPGQGLQFLFEYFSETQRNKGNFPGRFSGRQFSNSRSEMNVSTLELGDSALYLCASSFDPGAGDNEQFFGPGTRLTVL.

The rearrangement uses TRBV3-1 (or the pseudogene TRBV3-2) and TRBJ2-1; 12 bases align to TRBD2. V gave up 3 bases and J gave up 5 bases; unmatched junction bases: 2. Looked up from germline, CDR1 is LGHDT and CDR2 is YNNKEL (reference sequence). This CDR3 region has 15 residues. CDR3 protein: CASSHRTSGDNEQFF. CDR3 sequence (DNA): TGTGCCAGCAGCCACCGGACTAGCGGGGACAATGAGCAGTTCTTC.

V and J are TRBV7-8 and TRBJ2-2; perhaps TRBD1 as D (5 bases). Germline assignment: CDR1 SGHVS and CDR2 FQNEAQ. The CDR3 runs 16 residues. Trimming removed 5 bases at V and 4 bases at J, with 17 bases between. The CDR3 nucleotides are TGTGCCAGCAGCGCGCAGGGTTTGAGAGCCACCGGGGAGCTGTTTTTT. This encodes CASSAQGLRATGELFF. The full variable domain, rest sourced from reference TRBV7-8 and TRBJ2-2, is GAGVSQSPRYKVAKRGQDVALRCDPISGHVSLFWYQQALGQGPEFLTYFQNEAQLDKSGLPSDRFFAERPEGSVSTLKIQRTQQEDSAVYLCASSAQGLRATGELFFGEGSRLTVL.

In DNA, the CDR3 is TGTGCCAGCATCCCTGGGACAGGGTGGTACAATGAGCAGTTCTTC. Its protein is CASIPGTGWYNEQFF. The V gene is TRBV6-5, the J gene TRBJ2-1; 9 bases map to TRBD1. The germline V gene has CDR1 MNHEY and CDR2 SVGAGI. Losses at the gene ends were 7 bases for V and 4 bases for J; bases not matched to a gene: 8. The CDR3 runs 15 residues.

The chain is built from TRBV11-2 and TRBJ2-7; D perhaps matches TRBD2 (6 bases). The germline CDR1 and CDR2 sequences are SGHAT and FQNNGV. CDR3 length: 15 residues. The V end was cut by 1 base, the J end by 2 bases, with 12 bases between. In DNA, the CDR3 is TGTGCCAGCAGCTTAGTACCGGGGGATCCCTACGAGCAGTACTTC. It yields the protein CASSLVPGDPYEQYF.

The chain combines TRBV15 with TRBJ1-4; a weak D match, TRBD1 (5 bases). V lost 1 base to trimming and J lost 6 bases, with 15 bases between them. Looked up from germline, CDR1 is LNHNV and CDR2 is YYDKDF (reference sequence). The CDR3 is 16 residues long. The CDR3 region has the DNA TGTGCCACCAGCAGAGGACAGAGGGACTTTGATGAAAAACTGTTTTTT. Translating it yields CATSRGQRDFDEKLFF.

The count of this clone is one. The V call is TRBV9, the J call TRBJ1-2; 12 bases align to TRBD1. Germline V lookup: CDR1 SGDLS, CDR2 YYNGEE. This CDR3 region has 14 residues. V was clipped by 2 bases and J by 7 bases; unmatched bases: 3. The CDR3 spells CASSVGQGASGYTF. CDR3 coding DNA: TGTGCCAGCAGCGTGGGACAGGGGGCGAGTGGCTACACCTTC.

The V call is TRBV5-6, the J call TRBJ2-5, with TRBD2 matching 10 bases. Unmatched junction bases numbered 10, after V lost 3 bases and J lost 5 bases. Germline V lookup: CDR1 SGHDT, CDR2 YYEEEE. This CDR3 has 16 residues. The CDR3 loop reads CASSSLAGVLWETQYF. The CDR3 DNA sequence: TGTGCCAGCAGCTCTCTAGCGGGGGTCTTATGGGAGACCCAGTACTTC. Full variable domain (outside the CDR3, taken from reference TRBV5-6 and TRBJ2-5): DAGVTQSPTHLIKTRGQQVTLRCSPKSGHDTVSWYQQALGQGPQFIFQYYEEEERQRGNFPDRFSGHQFPNYSSELNVNALLLGDSALYLCASSSLAGVLWETQYFGPGTRLLVL.

On this clone: The sample has other DNA sequences that encode this CDR3 too. The chain couples TRBV19 to TRBJ1-2; D may be TRBD1 (6 bases). Germline CDR1 reads LNHDA; CDR2 reads SQIVND (reference sequence). This CDR3 region has 12 residues. V lost 4 bases and J 5 bases, leaving 8 bases between the germline ends. CDR3 DNA sequence: TGTGCCAGTAGTACCCAGGGGTATGGCTACACCTTC. Protein product: CASSTQGYGYTF.

This clone was detected once. The chain couples TRBV19 to TRBJ1-5, with D possibly matching TRBD1 (5 bases). There are 12 residues in the CDR3. The V gene lost 6 bases and the J gene lost 2 bases, with 5 bases spanning the gap. Germline V lookup: CDR1 LNHDA, CDR2 SQIVND (reference sequence). Here the CDR3 reads CASRTGNQPQHF. The CDR3 region has the DNA TGTGCCAGTAGGACAGGCAATCAGCCCCAGCATTTT.

A remark on this clone: In the same sample, other DNA sequences code for this CDR3. The CDR3 DNA sequence: TGTGCCAGCAGCCAAGCAGCGGGGTCCTACAATGAGCAGTTCTTC. This sequence encodes CASSQAAGSYNEQFF. The J gene is TRBJ2-1, the V gene TRBV4-2; 7 nucleotides agree with TRBD2. With 1 base clipped from V and 1 base from J, the junction kept 1 base outside the gene matches. Germline V gene lookup returns CDR1 LGHNA and CDR2 YNFKEQ. The CDR3 runs to 15 residues.

This sequence joins TRBV29-1 and TRBJ1-2, with 9 bases identical to TRBD1. The CDR3 covers 13 residues. Trimming at V came to 4 bases and at J to 6 bases, leaving 6 bases not matched to a gene. Germline V gene data show CDR1 as SQVTM and CDR2 as ANQGSEA. The CDR3 sequence is CSVGGTGSHGYTF. The CDR3 DNA follows: TGCAGCGTTGGAGGGACAGGGTCCCATGGCTACACCTTC.

This clone has more than one count but fewer than ten. The genes are TRBV2 and TRBJ1-1; tentatively, D is TRBD1 (5 bases). The V gene's germline CDR1 is SNHLY and CDR2 FYNNEI. The CDR3 covers 14 residues. The V and J ends lost 6 bases and 2 bases respectively, with 13 bases between them. The CDR3 protein is CASRGDSSNTEAFF. As DNA, the CDR3 is TGTGCCAGCAGGGGCGACAGCAGTAACACTGAAGCTTTCTTT.

In this sample, this clone turned up once. The rearrangement links TRBV4-3 to TRBJ1-2; 7 positions agree with TRBD1. Unmatched junction bases numbered 16, after V lost 2 bases and J lost 10 bases. Germline CDR1 and CDR2: LGHNA and YSLEER. The CDR3 spans 16 residues. CDR3 sequence reads: CASSQRPRTGPASYTF. As DNA, the CDR3 is TGCGCCAGCAGCCAACGCCCCAGGACAGGACCTGCTTCCTACACCTTC.

This clone was seen only once. This rearrangement joins TRBV19 to TRBJ2-2, with 8 bases lining up with TRBD1. Looked up from germline, CDR1 is LNHDA and CDR2 is SQIVND (reference sequence). V was clipped by 1 base and J by 2 bases; unmatched bases: 3. CDR3 length: 16 amino acids. The CDR3 nucleotides read TGTGCCAGTAGTATAGGGACAGGGATAAACACCGGGGAGCTGTTTTTT. Translation: CASSIGTGINTGELFF.

The CDR3 here is CASSFESVGKLFF. The CDR3 nucleotides read TGTGCCAGCAGCTTCGAGAGCGTTGGAAAACTGTTTTTT. The rearrangement joins TRBV7-2 to TRBJ1-4, with D uncertain. Germline values: CDR1 SGHTA, CDR2 FQGNSA. V was pared by 3 bases and J by 10 bases, with 12 bases between. The CDR3 contains 13 residues.